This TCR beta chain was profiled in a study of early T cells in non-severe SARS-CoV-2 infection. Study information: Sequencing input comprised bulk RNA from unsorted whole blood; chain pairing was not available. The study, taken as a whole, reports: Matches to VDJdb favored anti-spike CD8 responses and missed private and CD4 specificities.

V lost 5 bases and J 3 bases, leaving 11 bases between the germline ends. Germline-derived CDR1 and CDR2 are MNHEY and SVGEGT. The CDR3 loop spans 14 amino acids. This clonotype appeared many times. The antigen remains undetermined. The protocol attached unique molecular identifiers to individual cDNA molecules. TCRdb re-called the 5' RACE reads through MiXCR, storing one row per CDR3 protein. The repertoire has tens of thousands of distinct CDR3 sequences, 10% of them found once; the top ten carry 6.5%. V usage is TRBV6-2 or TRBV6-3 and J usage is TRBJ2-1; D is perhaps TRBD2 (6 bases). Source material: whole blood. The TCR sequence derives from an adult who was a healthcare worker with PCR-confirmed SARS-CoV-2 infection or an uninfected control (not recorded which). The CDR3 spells CASSREFNYNEQFF. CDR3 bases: TGTGCCAGCAGTCGGGAGTTTAACTACAATGAGCAGTTCTTC.